The 21 T cell receptor beta chains below all came from one sample that was sequenced in a study of CD8 T cells in Susac syndrome. cDNA came from about 0.5 to 1 ug RNA primed by random hexamers. TCRdb passed the immunoSEQ multiplex PCR reads through MiXCR, listing each CDR3 protein once. Of 200,000 to 300,000 distinct CDR3 sequences in the sample, roughly 95% are singletons; the top ten hold approximately 0.094%. The sample consisted of CD4+ T cells from PBMCs. These receptors came from a human donor with Susac syndrome.

The table lists this clonotype with a count of one. The chain carries TRBV24-1 and TRBJ1-1, with D unclear. The CDR3 spans 12 residues. Germline V gene data show CDR1 as KGHDR and CDR2 as SFDVKD. Trimming shortened V by 3 bases and J by 4 bases, and 5 bases separated the two germline ends. The CDR3 sequence is CATSDPGTEAFF. As DNA, the CDR3 is TGTGCCACCAGTGATCCTGGCACTGAAGCTTTCTTT.

The chain is built from TRBV15 and TRBJ2-1; TRBD2 matches 9 bases. Losses at the gene ends were 2 bases for V and 5 bases for J; bases not matched to a gene: 7. This CDR3 comprises 16 residues. CDR1 and CDR2 (germline): LNHNV, YYDKDF (reference sequence). CDR3 sequence: CATSRNQREEDNEQFF. As DNA, the CDR3 is TGTGCCACCAGCAGAAACCAGCGGGAGGAAGACAATGAGCAGTTCTTC.

The rearrangement uses TRBV2 and TRBJ2-3; 9 bases fit TRBD1. Per the germline V gene, CDR1 is SNHLY and CDR2 is FYNNEI. This CDR3 contains 13 residues. Losses at the gene ends were 5 bases for V and 9 bases for J; bases not matched to a gene: 6. The CDR3 loop reads CASSPGQGSTQYF. In DNA, the CDR3 is TGTGCCAGCAGTCCGGGACAGGGCAGCACGCAGTATTTT.

This clonotype was observed a single time. The V gene is TRBV3-1, the J gene TRBJ2-3, with 10 bases aligning to TRBD2. From germline, CDR1 is LGHDT and CDR2 YNNKEL (reference sequence). The CDR3 totals 12 residues. Trimming took 8 bases from V and 6 from J; bases not matched to a gene: 2. CDR3 sequence: CASGTSDDTQYF. CDR3 bases: TGTGCCAGCGGGACTAGCGACGATACGCAGTATTTT.

The chain employs TRBV29-1 and TRBJ1-2, with a possible D match to TRBD1 (5 bases). From germline, CDR1 is SQVTM and CDR2 ANQGSEA. Trimming removed 4 bases from V and 4 bases from J, with 13 bases in between. This CDR3 region has 13 residues. CDR3 protein: CSVATGQAYGYTF. In DNA form, the CDR3 reads TGCAGCGTTGCTACAGGCCAGGCCTATGGCTACACCTTC.

The V call is TRBV29-1, the J call TRBJ1-1, with D perhaps TRBD1 (5 bases). Germline assignment: CDR1 SQVTM and CDR2 ANQGSEA. CDR3 length: 13 amino acids. V lost 7 bases and J 1 base, leaving 13 bases between the germline ends. The CDR3 protein is CSAPGTKNTEAFF. The CDR3 nucleotides read TGCAGCGCCCCCGGGACGAAGAACACTGAAGCTTTCTTT.

The V and J genes are TRBV25-1 and TRBJ1-2; D may be TRBD1 (5 bases). The CDR3 consists of 13 residues. Germline V gene lookup returns CDR1 MGHDK and CDR2 SYGVNS. Trimming shortened V by 7 bases and J by 5 bases, and 14 bases separated the two germline ends. The CDR3 loop reads CASTPDSFYGYTF. CDR3 bases: TGTGCCAGCACCCCTGACAGTTTTTATGGCTACACCTTC.

This chain links TRBV3-1 with TRBJ2-5; 9 nucleotides line up with TRBD1. Looked up from germline, CDR1 is LGHDT and CDR2 is YNNKEL (reference sequence). V shed 5 bases, J shed 5 bases, and the junction held 6 bases outside the gene matches. The CDR3 covers 14 residues. The CDR3 region is CASSEDRGPETQYF. CDR3 bases: TGTGCCAGCAGCGAGGACAGGGGCCCGGAGACCCAGTACTTC.

The chain uses TRBV7-3 and TRBJ2-3; D unresolved. Germline values: CDR1 SGHTA, CDR2 FQGTGA. This CDR3 has 14 residues. The V end was cut by 4 bases, the J end by 1 base, with 9 bases between. CDR3 coding DNA: TGTGCCAGCAGCTCGACCAGTGGCACAGATACGCAGTATTTT. Its translation is CASSSTSGTDTQYF.

The chain combines TRBV5-1 with TRBJ2-2, with 14 bases fitting TRBD2. CDR3 length: 16 amino acids. CDR1 is SGHRS, CDR2 YFSETQ, per germline. J gave up 7 bases and V 4 bases, and 6 bases lay outside the gene matches. CDR3 DNA: TGCGCCAGCAGCCGCGGGACTAGCGGGAGTCTCGGGGAGCTGTTTTTT. Its protein is CASSRGTSGSLGELFF.

This chain joins TRBV7-3 and TRBJ2-1, with 12 bases identical to TRBD2. This CDR3 comprises 15 residues. V lost 4 bases and J lost 7; bases outside the gene matches: 5. Germline V lookup: CDR1 SGHTA, CDR2 FQGTGA. Here the CDR3 DNA reads TGTGCCAGCAGCTCCCTAGCGGGAGGGCAGAATGAGCAGTTCTTC. Its translation: CASSSLAGGQNEQFF.

CDR3 sequence: CASSTVSSYEQYF. CDR3 nucleotide sequence: TGTGCCAGCAGTACAGTGAGCTCCTACGAGCAGTACTTC. This chain links TRBV2 with TRBJ2-7; D is uncertain. The germline V gene has CDR1 SNHLY and CDR2 FYNNEI. The CDR3 runs 13 residues. The V end was cut by 5 bases, the J end by 0 bases, with 8 bases between.

The chain combines TRBV6-6 with TRBJ1-2; D remains unclear. Between the trimmed V and J ends, which lost 3 bases and 6 bases, there was a span of 20 bases. Germline CDR1 reads MNHNY; CDR2 reads SVGAGI (reference sequence). The CDR3 totals 16 residues. CDR3 DNA sequence: TGTGCCAGCAGTTATGGCTGGGTGGTTGATCGGGATGGCTACACCTTC. Encoded protein: CASSYGWVVDRDGYTF.

The chain couples TRBV19 to TRBJ2-1; 7 nucleotides agree with TRBD1. The V and J ends lost 10 bases and 2 bases, in that order; junction bases with no gene match: 8. Germline V gene data show CDR1 as LNHDA and CDR2 as SQIVND (reference sequence). The CDR3 has 14 residues. The CDR3 here is CATQGDRAYNEQFF. CDR3 sequence (DNA): TGTGCCACCCAGGGAGACAGGGCCTACAATGAGCAGTTCTTC.

The genes are TRBV25-1 and TRBJ2-5; tentatively, D is TRBD1 (5 bases). The germline V and J ends were trimmed by 3 bases and 4 bases, with 12 bases remaining between them. The CDR3 sequence is 14 residues long. Germline V lookup: CDR1 MGHDK, CDR2 SYGVNS. The CDR3 is CASSDRVGTETQYF. CDR3 DNA sequence: TGTGCCAGCAGTGACAGGGTCGGAACAGAGACCCAGTACTTC.

The chain recombines TRBV28 with TRBJ2-1; D call uncertain. Germline CDR1 and CDR2: MDHEN and SYDVKM. The CDR3 has 13 residues. Trimming removed 8 bases from V and 7 bases from J, with 15 bases in between. CDR3: CASPLPGGNEQFF. The CDR3, as DNA: TGTGCCAGCCCCCTCCCCGGTGGTAATGAGCAGTTCTTC. The complete variable domain, with remaining parts taken from reference TRBV28 and TRBJ2-1, reads DVKVTQSSRYLVKRTGEKVFLECVQDMDHENMFWYRQDPGLGLRLIYFSYDVKMKEKGDIPEGYSVSREKKERFSLILESASTNQTSMYLCASPLPGGNEQFFGPGTRLTVL.

The chain joins TRBV7-9 to TRBJ2-1; 13 nucleotides match TRBD2. Germline-derived CDR1 and CDR2 are SEHNR and FQNEAQ (reference sequence). This CDR3 is 16 amino acids long. Germline trimming cut 4 bases from V and 4 bases from J; bases unmatched to any gene: 4. CDR3 region: CASSSPGLAGYNEQFF. The DNA of the CDR3 is TGTGCCAGCAGCTCCCCGGGACTAGCGGGATACAATGAGCAGTTCTTC.

In its sample, this clonotype was seen once. V is TRBV12-3 or TRBV12-4 and J is TRBJ2-5, with D hard to call. The CDR3 loop spans 13 amino acids. V was trimmed by 3 bases and J by 3 bases, leaving 8 bases between them. DNA of the CDR3: TGTGCCAGCAGTTTCGGCTTTGAAGAGACCCAGTACTTC. This translates into CASSFGFEETQYF.

The CDR3 sequence is CASSLNMASGSYEQYF. CDR3 in DNA: TGTGCCAGCAGCTTGAACATGGCTAGCGGGTCCTACGAGCAGTACTTC. The rearrangement links TRBV7-2 to TRBJ2-7; 8 nucleotides align to TRBD2. The CDR3 consists of 16 residues. V was pared by 3 bases and J by 1 base, with 8 bases of the junction left unmatched. CDR1 and CDR2 (germline): SGHTA, FQGNSA.

V is TRBV20-1 and J is TRBJ2-4; D possibly corresponds to TRBD2 (6 bases). The CDR3 is 14 residues long. The germline V and J ends were trimmed by 8 bases and 3 bases, with 17 bases remaining between them. CDR1 is DFQATT and CDR2 is SNEGSKA in the germline V gene (reference sequence). The CDR3 here is CSTRERRVKNIQYF. CDR3 DNA: TGCAGTACTCGGGAGCGGAGGGTCAAAAACATTCAGTACTTC.

Worth noting for this clonotype: The germline gene is not matched at one end of the junction; a read error may be the cause. The chain recombines TRBV5-6 with TRBJ2-5, with TRBD1 as a possible D gene (5 bases). This CDR3 region has 14 residues. The germline CDR1 and CDR2 sequences are SGHDT and YYEEEE. CDR3 amino acids: CASSLGPGNLLWNF. Here the CDR3 DNA reads TGTGCCAGCAGCTTGGGGCCAGGGAACCTTCTTTGGAACTTC.